This T cell receptor delta chain was recorded in a study of gamma-delta T cells after stem cell transplantation. TCRdb called clones anew from the RT-PCR reads with CATT. The table lists around 1,300 delta-chain clones, approximately 7.5% of them singletons. This clone is labeled as medium-sized. Sequencing used gamma-delta T cells. This TCR derives from a human donor. It is not recorded whose cells these are; they may come from a transplant donor.

The CDR3 region is CACDTVGGFTDKLIF. CDR3 sequence (DNA): TGTGCCTGTGACACCGTTGGGGGATTCACCGATAAACTCATCTTT. The chain recombines TRDV2 with TRDJ1; 8 bases map to TRDD3. The V segment lost 0 bases and the J segment 1 base; nucleotides outside the gene matches: 3. The germline V gene encodes CDR1 GEAIGNYY and CDR2 EKD. The CDR3 runs 15 residues.